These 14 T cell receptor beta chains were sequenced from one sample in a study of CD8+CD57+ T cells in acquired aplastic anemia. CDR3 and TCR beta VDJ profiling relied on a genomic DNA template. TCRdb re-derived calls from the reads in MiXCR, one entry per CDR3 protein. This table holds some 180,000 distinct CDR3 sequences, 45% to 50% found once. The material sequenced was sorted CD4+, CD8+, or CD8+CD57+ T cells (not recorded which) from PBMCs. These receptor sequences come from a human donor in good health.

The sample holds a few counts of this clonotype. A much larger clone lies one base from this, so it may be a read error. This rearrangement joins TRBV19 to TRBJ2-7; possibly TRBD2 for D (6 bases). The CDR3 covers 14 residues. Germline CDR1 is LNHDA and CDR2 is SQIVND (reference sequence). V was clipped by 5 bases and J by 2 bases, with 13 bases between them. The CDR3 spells CASSEGSGTYEQYF. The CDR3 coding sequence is TGTGCCAGTAGTGAAGGTAGCGGCACCTACGAGCAGTACTTC.

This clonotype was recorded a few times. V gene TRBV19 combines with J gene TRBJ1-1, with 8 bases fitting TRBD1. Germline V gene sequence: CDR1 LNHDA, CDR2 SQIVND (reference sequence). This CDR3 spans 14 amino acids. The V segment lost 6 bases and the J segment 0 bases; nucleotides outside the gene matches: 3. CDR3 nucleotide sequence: TGTGCCAGTAGGAGACAGGGGATGAACACTGAAGCTTTCTTT. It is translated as CASRRQGMNTEAFF.

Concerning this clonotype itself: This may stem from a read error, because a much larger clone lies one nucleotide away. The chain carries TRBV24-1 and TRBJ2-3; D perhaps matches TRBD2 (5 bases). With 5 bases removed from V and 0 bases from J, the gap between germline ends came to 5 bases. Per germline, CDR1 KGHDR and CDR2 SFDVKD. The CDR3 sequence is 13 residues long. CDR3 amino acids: CATSGTSTDTQYF. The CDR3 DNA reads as TGTGCCACCAGTGGGACTAGCACAGATACGCAGTATTTT.

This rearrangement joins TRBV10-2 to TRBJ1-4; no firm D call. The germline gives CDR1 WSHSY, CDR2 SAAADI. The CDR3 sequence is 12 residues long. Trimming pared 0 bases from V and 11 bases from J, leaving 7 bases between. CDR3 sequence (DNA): TGCGCCAGCAGTGAGTCGAGGGAGAAACTGTTTTTT. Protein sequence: CASSESREKLFF.

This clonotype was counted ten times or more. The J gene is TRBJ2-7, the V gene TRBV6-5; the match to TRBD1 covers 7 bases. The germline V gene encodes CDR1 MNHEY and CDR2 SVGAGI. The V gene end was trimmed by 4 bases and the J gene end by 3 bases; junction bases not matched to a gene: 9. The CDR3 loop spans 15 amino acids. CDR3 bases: TGTGCCAGCAGTTTAACAGGGGTGGCTGTCTACGAGCAGTACTTC. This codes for CASSLTGVAVYEQYF.

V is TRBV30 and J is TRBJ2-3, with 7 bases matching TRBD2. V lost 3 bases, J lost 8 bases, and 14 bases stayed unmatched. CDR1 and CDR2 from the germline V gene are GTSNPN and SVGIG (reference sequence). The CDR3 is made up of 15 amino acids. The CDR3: CAWSATSFGFVTQYF. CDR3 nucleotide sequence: TGTGCCTGGAGCGCGACTAGCTTCGGGTTCGTTACGCAGTATTTT.

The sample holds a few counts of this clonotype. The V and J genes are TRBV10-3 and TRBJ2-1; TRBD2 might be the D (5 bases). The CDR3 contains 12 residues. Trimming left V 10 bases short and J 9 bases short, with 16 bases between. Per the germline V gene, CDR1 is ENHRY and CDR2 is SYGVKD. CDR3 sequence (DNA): TGTGCCACAATGACCGGGGAAAGTGAGCAGTTCTTC. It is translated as CATMTGESEQFF.

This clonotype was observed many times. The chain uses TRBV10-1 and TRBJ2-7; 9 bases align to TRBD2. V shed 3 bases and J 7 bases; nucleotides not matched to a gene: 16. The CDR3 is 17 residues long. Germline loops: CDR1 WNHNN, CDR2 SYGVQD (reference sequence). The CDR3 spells CASSDPYGGTSREEQYF. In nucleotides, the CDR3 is TGCGCCAGCAGTGACCCTTATGGAGGGACTAGCCGAGAGGAGCAGTACTTC.

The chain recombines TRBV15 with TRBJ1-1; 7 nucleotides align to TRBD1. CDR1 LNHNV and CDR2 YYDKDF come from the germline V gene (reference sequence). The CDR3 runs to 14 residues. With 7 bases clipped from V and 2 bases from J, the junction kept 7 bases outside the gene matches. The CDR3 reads CATNPGQRNTEAFF. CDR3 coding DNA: TGTGCCACCAACCCGGGACAGCGAAACACTGAAGCTTTCTTT.

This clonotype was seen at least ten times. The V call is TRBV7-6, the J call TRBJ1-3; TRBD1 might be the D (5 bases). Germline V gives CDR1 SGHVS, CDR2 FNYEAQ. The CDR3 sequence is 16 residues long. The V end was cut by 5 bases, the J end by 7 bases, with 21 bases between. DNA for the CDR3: TGTGCCAGCAGCCCAACCCTGGACAATTATGGCAACACCATATATTTT. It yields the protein CASSPTLDNYGNTIYF. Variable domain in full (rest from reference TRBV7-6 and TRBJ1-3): GAGVSQSPRYKVTKRGQDVALRCDPISGHVSLYWYRQALGQGPEFLTYFNYEAQQDKSGLPNDRFSAERPEGSISTLTIQRTEQRDSAMYRCASSPTLDNYGNTIYFGEGSWLTVV.

CDR3 coding DNA: TGTGCCAGCAGCCGACAGGGTAATACCAATTCACCCCTCCACTTT. Its translation: CASSRQGNTNSPLHF. The chain uses TRBV2 and TRBJ1-6; TRBD1 matches 7 bases. The CDR3 covers 15 residues. CDR1 and CDR2 (germline): SNHLY, FYNNEI. V lost 6 bases to trimming and J lost 7 bases; unmatched junction nucleotides: 9.

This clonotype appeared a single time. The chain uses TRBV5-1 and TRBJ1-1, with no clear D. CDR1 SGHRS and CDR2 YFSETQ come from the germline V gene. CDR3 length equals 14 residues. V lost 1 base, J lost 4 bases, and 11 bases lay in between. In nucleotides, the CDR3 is TGCGCCAGCAGCTTGTTCCCCGATGGCACTGAAGCTTTCTTT. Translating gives CASSLFPDGTEAFF.

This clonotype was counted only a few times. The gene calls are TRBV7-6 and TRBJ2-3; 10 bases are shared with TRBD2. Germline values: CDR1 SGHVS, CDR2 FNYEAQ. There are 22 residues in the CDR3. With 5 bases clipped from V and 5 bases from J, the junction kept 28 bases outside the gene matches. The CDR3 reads CASSNSIGVSGRGSPPGDTQYF. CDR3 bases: TGTGCCAGCAGCAATTCTATCGGTGTAAGCGGGAGGGGCTCCCCTCCCGGAGATACGCAGTATTTT. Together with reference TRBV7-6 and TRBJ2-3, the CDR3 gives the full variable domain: GAGVSQSPRYKVTKRGQDVALRCDPISGHVSLYWYRQALGQGPEFLTYFNYEAQQDKSGLPNDRFSAERPEGSISTLTIQRTEQRDSAMYRCASSNSIGVSGRGSPPGDTQYFGPGTRLTVL.

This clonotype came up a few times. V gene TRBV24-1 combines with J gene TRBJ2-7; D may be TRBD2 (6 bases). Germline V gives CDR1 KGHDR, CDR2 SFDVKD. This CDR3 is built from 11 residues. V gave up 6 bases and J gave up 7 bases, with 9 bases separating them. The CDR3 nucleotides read TGTGCCACCAGTCACAGCGGGGAGCAGTACTTC. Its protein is CATSHSGEQYF.